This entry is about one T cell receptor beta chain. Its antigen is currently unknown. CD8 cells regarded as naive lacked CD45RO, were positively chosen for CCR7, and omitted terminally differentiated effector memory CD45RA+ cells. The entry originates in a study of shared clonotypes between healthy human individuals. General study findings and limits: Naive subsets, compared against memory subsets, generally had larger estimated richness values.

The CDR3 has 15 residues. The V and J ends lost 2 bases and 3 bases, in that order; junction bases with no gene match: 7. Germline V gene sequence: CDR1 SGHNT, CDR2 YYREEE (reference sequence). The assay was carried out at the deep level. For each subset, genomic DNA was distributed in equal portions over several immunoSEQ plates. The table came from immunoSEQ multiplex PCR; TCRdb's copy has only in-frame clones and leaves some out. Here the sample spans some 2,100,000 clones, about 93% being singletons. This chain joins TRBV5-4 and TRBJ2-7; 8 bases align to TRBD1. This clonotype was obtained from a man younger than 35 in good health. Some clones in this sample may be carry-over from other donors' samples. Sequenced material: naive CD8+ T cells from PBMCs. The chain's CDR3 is CASSLVDRGDYEQYF. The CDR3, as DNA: TGTGCCAGCAGCTTAGTAGACAGGGGTGACTACGAGCAGTACTTC.